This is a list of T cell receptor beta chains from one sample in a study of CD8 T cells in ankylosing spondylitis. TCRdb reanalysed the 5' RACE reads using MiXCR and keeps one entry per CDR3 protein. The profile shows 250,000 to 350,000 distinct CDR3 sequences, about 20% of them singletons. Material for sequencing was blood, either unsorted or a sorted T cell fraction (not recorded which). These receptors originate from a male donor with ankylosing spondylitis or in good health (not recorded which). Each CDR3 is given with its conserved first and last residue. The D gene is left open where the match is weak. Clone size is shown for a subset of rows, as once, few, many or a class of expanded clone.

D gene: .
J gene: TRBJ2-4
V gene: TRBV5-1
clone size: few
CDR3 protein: CASSLTSRGNIQYF
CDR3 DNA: TGCGCCAGCAGCTTGACTAGCCGGGGAAACATTCAGTACTTC

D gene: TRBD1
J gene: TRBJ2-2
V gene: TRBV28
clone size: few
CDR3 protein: CASSSPTRGYGTGELFF
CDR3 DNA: TGTGCCAGCAGTTCGCCCACCAGGGGGTATGGCACCGGGGAGCTGTTTTTT

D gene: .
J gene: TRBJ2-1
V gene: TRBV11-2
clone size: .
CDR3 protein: CASSLVQGGSTSVSSYNEQFF
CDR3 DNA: TGTGCCAGCAGCTTGGTTCAGGGGGGGTCAACTAGCGTGAGCTCCTACAATGAGCAGTTCTTC

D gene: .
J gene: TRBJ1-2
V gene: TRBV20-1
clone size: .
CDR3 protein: CSARGTFGGGYGYTF
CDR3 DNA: TGCAGTGCTAGGGGGACTTTCGGGGGCGGCTATGGCTACACCTTC

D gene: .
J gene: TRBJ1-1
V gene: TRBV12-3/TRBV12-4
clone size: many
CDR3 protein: CASSFGLNTEAFF
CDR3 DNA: TGTGCCAGCAGTTTTGGTCTGAACACTGAAGCTTTCTTT

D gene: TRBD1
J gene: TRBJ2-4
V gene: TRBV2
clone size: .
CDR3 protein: CASSVRRGQGGIAKNIQYF
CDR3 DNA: TGTGCCAGCAGTGTCCGGCGGGGACAGGGTGGAATAGCCAAAAACATTCAGTACTTC

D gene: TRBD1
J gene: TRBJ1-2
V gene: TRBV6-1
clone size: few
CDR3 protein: CASSTRDRGGYGYTF
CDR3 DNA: TGTGCCAGCAGTACCCGGGACAGGGGAGGATATGGCTACACCTTC

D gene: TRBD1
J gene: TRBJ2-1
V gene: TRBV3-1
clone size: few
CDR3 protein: CASSRDRGNYNEQFF
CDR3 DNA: TGTGCCAGCAGTCGGGACAGGGGAAACTACAATGAGCAGTTCTTC

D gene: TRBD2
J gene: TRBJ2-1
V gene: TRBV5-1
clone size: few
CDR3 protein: CASSPQTSLVSYNEQFF
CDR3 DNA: TGCGCCAGCAGCCCCCAGACTAGCTTAGTCTCCTACAATGAGCAGTTCTTC

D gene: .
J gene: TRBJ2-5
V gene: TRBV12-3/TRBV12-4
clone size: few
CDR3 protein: CASSLRAPGGRETQYF
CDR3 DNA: TGTGCCAGCAGTTTAAGGGCCCCGGGGGGCAGGGAGACCCAGTACTTC

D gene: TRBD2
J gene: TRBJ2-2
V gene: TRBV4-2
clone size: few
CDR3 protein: CASSQGLSRTGELFF
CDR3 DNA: TGTGCCAGCAGCCAGGGACTAAGTCGGACCGGGGAGCTGTTTTTT

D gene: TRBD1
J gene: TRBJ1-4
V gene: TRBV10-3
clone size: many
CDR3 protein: CATRVRDRGDEKLFF
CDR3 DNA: TGTGCCACGAGGGTCCGGGACAGGGGGGATGAAAAACTGTTTTTT

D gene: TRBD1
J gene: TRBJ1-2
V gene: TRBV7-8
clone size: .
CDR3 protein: CASSDWTGGDYGYTF
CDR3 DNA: TGTGCCAGCAGCGATTGGACAGGGGGCGATTATGGCTACACCTTC

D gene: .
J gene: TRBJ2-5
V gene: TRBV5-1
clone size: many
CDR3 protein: CASSNQETQYF
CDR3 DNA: TGTGCCAGCAGCAACCAAGAGACCCAGTACTTC

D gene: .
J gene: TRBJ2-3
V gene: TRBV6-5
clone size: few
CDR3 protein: CASSYGAARDTQYF
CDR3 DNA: TGTGCCAGCAGTTACGGGGCAGCAAGGGATACGCAGTATTTT

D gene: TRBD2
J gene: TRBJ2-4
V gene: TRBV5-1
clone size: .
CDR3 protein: CASSSGLAGAWDIQYF
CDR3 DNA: TGCGCCAGCAGCTCGGGACTAGCGGGAGCGTGGGACATTCAGTACTTC

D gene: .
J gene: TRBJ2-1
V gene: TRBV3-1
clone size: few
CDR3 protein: CASSQDPGLNEQFF
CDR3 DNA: TGTGCCAGCAGCCAAGATCCAGGGCTCAATGAGCAGTTCTTC

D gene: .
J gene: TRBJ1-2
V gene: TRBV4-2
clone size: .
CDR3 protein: CASSRGSGFDGYTF
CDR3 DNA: TGTGCCAGCAGCCGTGGCTCAGGGTTTGATGGCTACACCTTC

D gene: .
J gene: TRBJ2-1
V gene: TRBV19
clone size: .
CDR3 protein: CAGSISDAYNEQFF
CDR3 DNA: TGTGCCGGTAGTATTTCGGACGCTTACAATGAGCAGTTCTTC

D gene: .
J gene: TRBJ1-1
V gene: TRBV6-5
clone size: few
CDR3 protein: CASSYGQKPTEAFF
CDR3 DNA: TGTGCCAGCAGTTACGGACAAAAGCCCACTGAAGCTTTCTTT

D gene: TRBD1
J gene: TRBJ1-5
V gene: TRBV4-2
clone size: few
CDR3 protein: CASSQETGGSNSNQPQHF
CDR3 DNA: TGTGCCAGCAGCCAAGAAACAGGGGGTTCTAATAGCAATCAGCCCCAGCATTTT

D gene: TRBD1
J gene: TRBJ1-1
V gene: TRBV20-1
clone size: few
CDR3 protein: CSARGTGVLSEAFF
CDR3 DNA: TGCAGTGCTAGAGGGACAGGGGTTTTATCTGAAGCTTTCTTT

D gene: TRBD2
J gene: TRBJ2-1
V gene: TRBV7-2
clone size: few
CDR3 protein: CASSPQPSGRYNEQFF
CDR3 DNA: TGTGCCAGCAGCCCCCAACCTAGCGGGAGATACAATGAGCAGTTCTTC

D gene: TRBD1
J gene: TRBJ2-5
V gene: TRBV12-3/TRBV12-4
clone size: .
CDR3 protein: CASSQGDEETQYF
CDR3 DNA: TGTGCCAGCAGTCAGGGGGACGAAGAGACCCAGTACTTC

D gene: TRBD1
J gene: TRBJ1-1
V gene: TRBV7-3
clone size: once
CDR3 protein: CASSHSTGGVGNTEAFF
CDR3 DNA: TGTGCCAGCAGCCATTCGACAGGGGGCGTTGGGAACACTGAAGCTTTCTTT

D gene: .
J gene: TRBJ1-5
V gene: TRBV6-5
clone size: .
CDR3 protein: CASSYSNGENQPQHF
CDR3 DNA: TGTGCCAGCAGTTACTCGAACGGGGAAAATCAGCCCCAGCATTTT

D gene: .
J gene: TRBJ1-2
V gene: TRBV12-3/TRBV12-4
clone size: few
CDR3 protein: CASSLRQGPGYTF
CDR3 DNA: TGTGCCAGCAGTTTAAGGCAGGGGCCTGGCTACACCTTC

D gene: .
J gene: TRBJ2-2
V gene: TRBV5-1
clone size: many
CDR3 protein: CASSRTSSNTGELFF
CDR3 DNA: TGCGCCAGCAGCCGAACTAGCAGCAACACCGGGGAGCTGTTTTTT

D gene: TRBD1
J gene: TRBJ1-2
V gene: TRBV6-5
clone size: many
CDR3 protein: CASSYSRTGGGGYGYTF
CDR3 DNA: TGTGCCAGCAGTTACTCGAGGACAGGGGGCGGAGGCTATGGCTACACCTTC

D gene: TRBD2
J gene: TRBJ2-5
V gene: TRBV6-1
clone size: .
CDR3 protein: CASLKRGGETQYF
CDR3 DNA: TGTGCCAGCTTGAAGCGGGGGGGGGAGACCCAGTACTTC

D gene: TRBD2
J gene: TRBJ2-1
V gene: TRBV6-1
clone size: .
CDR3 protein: CASSSPGSGTDNEQFF
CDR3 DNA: TGTGCCAGCAGTAGCCCAGGTAGCGGGACCGACAATGAGCAGTTCTTC

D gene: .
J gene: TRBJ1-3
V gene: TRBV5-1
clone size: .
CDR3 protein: CASSGGGAGNTIYF
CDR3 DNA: TGCGCCAGCAGCGGGGGTGGCGCTGGAAACACCATATATTTT